This T cell receptor beta chain was identified in a study of shared clonotypes between healthy human individuals. As to this clone: Its antigen remains unknown.

Broader study findings: On the whole, naive subsets had larger estimated richness than memory subsets had. Non-shared clonotypes had lower generation probabilities than those shared by all four donors. Four donors shared about 5% of their naive CD4 clonotypes.

The protocol was immunoSEQ multiplex PCR, while the TCRdb copy is restricted to in-frame clones and leaves out a portion. The repertoire consists of 2 million to 2.5 million clones, with approximately 95% occurring once and the leading ten covering roughly 0.13%. Between the trimmed V and J ends, which lost 2 bases and 0 bases, there was a span of 12 bases. In germline, CDR1 is SGDLS, CDR2 YYNGEE. The CDR3 spans 16 residues. V and J are TRBV9 and TRBJ2-1, with D unclear. Sequenced input: naive CD4+ T cells sorted from blood. Described subset: CD45RA+ positively selected. This TCR came from a man aged 18 to 35 in good health. CDR3 protein: CASSVLSGSSYNEQFF. The CDR3 nucleotides read TGTGCCAGCAGCGTCCTCAGTGGGTCCTCCTACAATGAGCAGTTCTTC.